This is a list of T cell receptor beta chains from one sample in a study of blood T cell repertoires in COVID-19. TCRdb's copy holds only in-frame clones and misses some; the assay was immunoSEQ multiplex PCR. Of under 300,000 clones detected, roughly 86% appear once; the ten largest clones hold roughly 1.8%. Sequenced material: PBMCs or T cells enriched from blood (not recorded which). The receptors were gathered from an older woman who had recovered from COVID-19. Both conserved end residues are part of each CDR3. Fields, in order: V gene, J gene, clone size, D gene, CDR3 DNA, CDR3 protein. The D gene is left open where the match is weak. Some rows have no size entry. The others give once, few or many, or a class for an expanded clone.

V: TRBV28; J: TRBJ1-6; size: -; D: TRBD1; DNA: TGTGCCTCCCGGACCCGGACAGGGTGGTTTGGTTCACCCCTCCACTTT; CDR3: CASRTRTGWFGSPLHF
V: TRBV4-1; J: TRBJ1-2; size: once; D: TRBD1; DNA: TGCGCCAGCAGCCAAGGACAGGGAAAATACTATGGCTACACCTTC; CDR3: CASSQGQGKYYGYTF
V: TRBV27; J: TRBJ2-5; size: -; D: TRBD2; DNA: TGTGCCAGCAGCTCTAGCGGGGGGCATGAGACCCAGTACTTC; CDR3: CASSSSGGHETQYF
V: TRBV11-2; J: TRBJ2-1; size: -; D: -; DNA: TGTGCCAGCAGCTCCCCTGGCGGGGTGACAGATGAGCAGTTCTTC; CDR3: CASSSPGGVTDEQFF
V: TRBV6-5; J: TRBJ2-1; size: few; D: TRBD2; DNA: TGTGCCAGCAGTTACTCCGCTAGCGGGCCAGAGCAGTTCTTC; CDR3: CASSYSASGPEQFF
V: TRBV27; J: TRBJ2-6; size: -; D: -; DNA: TGTGCCAGCAGTTTATACGGCTCTGGGGCCAACGTCCTGACTTTC; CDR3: CASSLYGSGANVLTF
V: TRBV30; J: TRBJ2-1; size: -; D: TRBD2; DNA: TGTGCCTGGACGACTAGCGGGGGGGCGCAGTTCTTC; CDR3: CAWTTSGGAQFF
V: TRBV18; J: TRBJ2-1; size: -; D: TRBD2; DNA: TGTGCCAGCTCACCACTTGGCGGGGGGGGTGACAATGAGCAGTTCTTC; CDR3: CASSPLGGGGDNEQFF
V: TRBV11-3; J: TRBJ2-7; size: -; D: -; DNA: TGTGCCAGCAGCTTCACAGGGCACTACGAGCAGTACTTC; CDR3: CASSFTGHYEQYF
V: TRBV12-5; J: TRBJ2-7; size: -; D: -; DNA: TGTGCTAGTGGTTCCCGACTAGTTGATGAGCAGTACTTC; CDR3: CASGSRLVDEQYF
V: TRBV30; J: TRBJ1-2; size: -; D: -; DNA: TGTGCCTGCCCCCCGCAGGGATCCTATGGCTACACCTTC; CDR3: CACPPQGSYGYTF
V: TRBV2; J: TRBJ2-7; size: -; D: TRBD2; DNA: TGTGCCAGCAGCACTAGCGGGATTACCTACGAGCAGTACTTC; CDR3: CASSTSGITYEQYF
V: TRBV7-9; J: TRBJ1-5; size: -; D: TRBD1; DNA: TGTGCCAGCAGCCAAACAGGGGGATATCAGCCCCAGCATTTT; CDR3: CASSQTGGYQPQHF
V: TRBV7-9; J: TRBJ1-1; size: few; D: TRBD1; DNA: TGTGCCAGCAGCTTAGGTGTTGGTAGACAGGGAGGCTCTGAAGCTTTCTTT; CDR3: CASSLGVGRQGGSEAFF
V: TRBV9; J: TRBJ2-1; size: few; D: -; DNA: TGTGCCAGCAGCGTAGCTCGTGACCGGACTGTTGCCGAGCAGTTCTTC; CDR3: CASSVARDRTVAEQFF
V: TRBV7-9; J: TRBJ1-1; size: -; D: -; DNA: TGTGCCAGCAGCACACCGAAAATACACCGGGACAACGGTGGCACTGAAGCTTTCTTT; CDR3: CASSTPKIHRDNGGTEAFF
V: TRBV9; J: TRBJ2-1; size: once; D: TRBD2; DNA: TGTGCCAGCAGCGTAGCGGGAGGAGTCAATGAGCAGTTCTTC; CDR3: CASSVAGGVNEQFF
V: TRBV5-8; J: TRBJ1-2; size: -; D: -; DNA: TGTGCCAGCAGCTGGGAGCCGGGCTATGGCTACACCTTC; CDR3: CASSWEPGYGYTF
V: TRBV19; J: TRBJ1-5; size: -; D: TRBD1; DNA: TGTGCCTCTGACGACAGGGGTAATCAGCCCCAGCATTTT; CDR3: CASDDRGNQPQHF
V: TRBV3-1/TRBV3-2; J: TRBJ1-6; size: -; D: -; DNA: TGTGCCAGCAGCCAAGAAGAGGGAAATATGTTGTATTCACCCCTCCACTTT; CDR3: CASSQEEGNMLYSPLHF
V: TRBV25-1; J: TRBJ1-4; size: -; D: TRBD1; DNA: TGTGCCAGCAGTCAGAGGGACAGGGGGCACGAAAAACTGTTTTTT; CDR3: CASSQRDRGHEKLFF
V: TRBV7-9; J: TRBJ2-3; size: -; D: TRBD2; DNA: TGTGCCGTATACGGCGGGGGGTCAGATACGCAGTATTTT; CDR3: CAVYGGGSDTQYF
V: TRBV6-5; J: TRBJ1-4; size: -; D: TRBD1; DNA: TGTGCCACTCAGGACAGGGGATTTGAAAAACTGTTTTTT; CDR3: CATQDRGFEKLFF
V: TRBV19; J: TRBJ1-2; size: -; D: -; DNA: TGTGCCAGTAGTATGCCGTGGGATTCCTCCGGGATCTATGGCTACACCTTC; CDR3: CASSMPWDSSGIYGYTF
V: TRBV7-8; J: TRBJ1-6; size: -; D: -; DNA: TGTGCCAGCAGCCCACAGGGCCTACCCCTCCACTTT; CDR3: CASSPQGLPLHF
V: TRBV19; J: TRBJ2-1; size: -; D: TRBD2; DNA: TGTGCCAGTGGGGGAGCGGGAAGCTCCTACAATGAGCAGTTCTTC; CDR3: CASGGAGSSYNEQFF
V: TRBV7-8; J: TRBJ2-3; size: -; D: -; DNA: TGTGCCAGCAGCCAACCTGCTGAGGGGGGGGCATCAGATACGCAGTATTTT; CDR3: CASSQPAEGGASDTQYF
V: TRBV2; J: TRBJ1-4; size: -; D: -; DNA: TGTGCCAGCAGGGCTCTGGGGGGGGTTAATGAAAAACTGTTTTTT; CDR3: CASRALGGVNEKLFF
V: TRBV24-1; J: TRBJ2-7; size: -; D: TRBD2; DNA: TGTGCCACCAGTGATTCCACTAGCGGAGCCTACGAGCAGTACTTC; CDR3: CATSDSTSGAYEQYF
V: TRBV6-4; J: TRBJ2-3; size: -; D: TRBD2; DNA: TGTGCCAGCAGTATATTCTCGGGGGGGGATACGCAGTATTTT; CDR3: CASSIFSGGDTQYF
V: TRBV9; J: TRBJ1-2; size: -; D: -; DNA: TGTGCCAGCAGCGTAGACGGCGAGGGGGATGGCTACACCTTC; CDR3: CASSVDGEGDGYTF
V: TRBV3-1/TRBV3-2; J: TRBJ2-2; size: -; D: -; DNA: TGTGCCAGCAGCCAAGGGGGGGTCACCGGGGAGCTGTTTTTT; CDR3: CASSQGGVTGELFF
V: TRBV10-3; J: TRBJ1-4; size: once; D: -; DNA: TGTGCCATCAGTGAGACCGGGACATATGAAAAACTGTTTTTT; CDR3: CAISETGTYEKLFF
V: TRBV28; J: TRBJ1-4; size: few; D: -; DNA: TGTGCCAGCAGAGCGTCCCGGTGGGAAAAACTGTTTTTT; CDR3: CASRASRWEKLFF
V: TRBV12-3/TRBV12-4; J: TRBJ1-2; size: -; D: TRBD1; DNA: TGTGCCAGCAGTTTGGAGGGGGCTGGAGGCTACACCTTC; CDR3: CASSLEGAGGYTF
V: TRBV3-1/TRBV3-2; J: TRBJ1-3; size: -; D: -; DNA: TGTGCCAGCAGTCCGACCGGGTCCTACTCTGGAAACACCATATATTTT; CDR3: CASSPTGSYSGNTIYF
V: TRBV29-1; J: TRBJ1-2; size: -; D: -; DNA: TGCAGCGTTGCAGGGAGGGGTAACTATGGCTACACCTTC; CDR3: CSVAGRGNYGYTF
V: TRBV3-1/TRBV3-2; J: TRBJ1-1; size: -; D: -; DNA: TGTGCCAGCGGCGAGGGCGGCGCCAACACTGAAGCTTTCTTT; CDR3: CASGEGGANTEAFF